The sample holds many counts of the clone carrying this T cell receptor beta chain. Its antigen is unidentified. By two-round multiplex PCR, the TCR beta CDR3 was amplified from genomic DNA. Every TRBV and TRBJ gene had its own specific primer in first-round PCR. TCRdb analysed the multiplex PCR reads with MiXCR anew, one entry per CDR3 protein. The sample lists fewer than 40,000 distinct CDR3 sequences, 25% to 35% occurring once. The CDR3 covers 15 residues. CDR1 is SGHNT and CDR2 is YYREEE in the germline V gene (reference sequence). The junction had 11 bases not matched to a gene; V was cut back by 3 bases and J by 8 bases. The data were taken from a study of prognosis after radiotherapy for stage I lung cancer. Study-wide background: Newly diagnosed primary stage I lung tumors occurred in some 15 patients, and oligometastatic NSCLC after surgical resection of the primary tumor occurred in a few. With a biologically effective dose of at least 100 Gy, radiotherapy took the form of SBRT split into 3 to 5 fractions.

The study's findings and limits: Reports indicated that TRBV and TRBJ gene usage differed between patients with and without metastases, including differences in several V and two J genes after SBRT.

The receptor was derived from a donor of 50 years or more with non-small cell lung cancer. Here the sequenced sample was PBMCs, taken before or after stereotactic body radiation therapy (not recorded which). The chain employs TRBV5-4 and TRBJ1-2; 9 bases line up with TRBD1. The CDR3, as DNA: TGTGCCAGCAGCTGGGACAGGGCCCAAGCCTGGGGCTACACCTTC. It translates to CASSWDRAQAWGYTF.